This T cell receptor (beta chain) appears in the sequencing data of a study of PD-1 blockade in classical Hodgkin lymphoma. Study-wide points: Lower baseline TCR diversity was reported for newly diagnosed patients than for healthy donors. Patients with a complete response exhibited baseline diversity comparable to newly diagnosed patients.

In this sample, this clone turned up once. Its antigen is not identified. Germline assignment: CDR1 SGHRS and CDR2 YFSETQ. V was clipped by 3 bases and J by 8 bases, with 23 bases between them. The CDR3 is made up of 17 amino acids. Time point: cycle 4 day 1 (C4D1), after 5 to 7 weeks of nivolumab. Each of the patients experienced relapse following autologous stem cell transplantation, and their brentuximab vedotin exposure differed. CD4+ T cells were purified from thawed PBMCs by negative selection. Using immunoSEQ multiplex PCR, the repertoire was profiled, and TCRdb retains in-frame clones only, with some absent. The data contain 20,000 or so clones, approximately 87% of them singletons.

The chain has TRBV5-1 and TRBJ2-2; D possibly corresponds to TRBD2 (6 bases). The sample here was CD4+ T cells from blood, taken before the fourth cycle of nivolumab. The sequence was obtained from a human donor with classical Hodgkin lymphoma. CDR3 sequence reads: CASSSLTSGTLEGELFF. Written as DNA, the CDR3 is TGCGCCAGCAGCTCCTTGACGTCCGGGACTTTGGAAGGGGAGCTGTTTTTT.